This T cell receptor beta chain was captured by sequencing in a study of blood T cell repertoires in COVID-19. As for the study in general: The United States, Italy and Spain supplied acute and convalescent COVID-19 samples.

Germline-derived CDR1 and CDR2 are WSHSY and SAAADI. Deletions cut 5 bases from V and 1 base from J, with 5 bases between. The CDR3 consists of 12 residues. Only in-frame clones appear in the TCRdb table, and some are missing; sequencing was by immunoSEQ multiplex PCR. The table shows hundreds of thousands of clones, with 83% occurring only once. This sequence was found in a woman aged 70-85 years with active or convalescent COVID-19. This sequence joins TRBV10-2 and TRBJ1-2; no clear D. The source material was peripheral blood. The CDR3 loop reads CASSLSNYGYTF. CDR3 in DNA: TGCGCCAGCAGTCTTAGTAACTATGGCTACACCTTC.